The following is a TCR beta chain sequence with its context. Its specificity is not known. Trimming shortened V by 7 bases and J by 5 bases, and 14 bases separated the two germline ends. Germline values: CDR1 LNHDA, CDR2 SQIVND (reference sequence). This CDR3 is 13 amino acids long. These data belong to a study of cytomegalovirus exposure and HLA in healthy donors. Overall study: About 83 million unique TCRs from HLA-typed donors made up an early data release.

Overall study findings and caveats: There was a cluster of highly shared sequence variants that was likely a sequencing artifact. Across donors, most TCRs were seen rarely, yet some public ones were widespread.

Amplification used 60 Vbeta primers and 13 Jbeta primers. Measured with immunoSEQ multiplex PCR; TCRdb has only the in-frame clones, and not every one. The data show around 150,000 clones, around 75% seen once. Each donor's status was that of a healthy bone marrow donor. Sample: PBMCs. The receptor's source is a woman between 40 and 55 years old in good health and CMV-seronegative. V and J are TRBV19 and TRBJ1-1; D gene unclear. The CDR3 sequence is CASTDLRGTEAFF. The CDR3, as DNA: TGTGCCAGTACCGACCTGCGGGGTACTGAAGCTTTCTTT.